This entry concerns a single T cell receptor beta chain. Its target is unknown. An end of the junction differs from the germline gene, which may be a read error. The sample belongs to a study of T and B cells in COVID-19 patients. Overall study findings and caveats: Blood from mildly ill patients while symptomatic, and early samples from severe cases, were scarce.

The CDR3 length is 16 residues. Germline V lookup: CDR1 PRHDT, CDR2 FYEKMQ (reference sequence). Multiplex PCR with BIOMED2 TRB-A/B primer pools amplified TRB rearrangements. TCRdb ran MiXCR on the multiplex PCR reads and lists one entry per CDR3 protein. This table holds approximately 9,100 distinct CDR3 sequences, approximately 30% found once. TRB was amplified from around 250-500 ng of blood genomic DNA. This chain uses TRBV13 with TRBJ1-1; D perhaps matches TRBD1 (6 bases). Sample: blood. The source is a human donor who had recovered from COVID-19. The CDR3 protein is CASRYSWGAQDTEALF. In nucleotides, the CDR3 is TGTGCCAGCAGATATTCTTGGGGGGCGCAGGACACTGAAGCTCTCTTT.